A selection of T cell receptor beta chains follows, all from one sample in a study of T-cell memory formation after mild COVID-19. TCRdb reanalysed the 5' RACE reads using MiXCR and keeps one entry per CDR3 protein. The top ten clones hold roughly 13% of a sample with roughly 150,000 distinct CDR3 sequences, around 13% of them seen once. Sequencing was performed on PBMCs or a T cell subset sorted from them (not recorded which). The receptors come from an adult woman who had mild COVID-19 (a few samples of this study predate the infection). Cell type and time point are not known. CDR3s include the opening cysteine and the closing phenylalanine or tryptophan. The D gene is left open where the match is weak. Clone sizes are given selectively: once, few, many, or a class where the clone is expanded.

13	NA	TRBV7-7	NA	TRBJ2-2	TGTGCTAGCAGCTTAAGAAACACCGGGGAGCTGTTTTTT	CASSLRNTGELFF
19	TRBD2	TRBV5-6	few	TRBJ2-5	TGTGCCAGCAGCGTTGGGCGATTTTCTAGCGGGGGCAACCAAGAGACCCAGTACTTC	CASSVGRFSSGGNQETQYF
13	NA	TRBV20-1	few	TRBJ2-5	TGCAGTGCCCTCCGGGACAGCTTAGCGGCCCAGTACTTC	CSALRDSLAAQYF
14	NA	TRBV20-1	NA	TRBJ2-2	TGCAGTGCTAGAATCCAGGGAAACACCGGGGAGCTGTTTTTT	CSARIQGNTGELFF
15	NA	TRBV10-3	few	TRBJ2-2	TGTGCCATCAGTCCCTGGGTTCCGAACACCGGGGAGCTGTTTTTT	CAISPWVPNTGELFF
14	NA	TRBV7-2	few	TRBJ1-6	TGTGCCACACCTGAGGCCGGGGGAACATCACCCCTCCACTTT	CATPEAGGTSPLHF
15	NA	TRBV7-2	few	TRBJ2-1	TGTGCCAGCAGCTTATGGGGGAGTGTCTACAATGAGCAGTTCTTC	CASSLWGSVYNEQFF
15	NA	TRBV27	few	TRBJ2-7	TGTGCCAGCAGTCGAAAAGGGCAAGGTCACTACGAGCAGTACTTC	CASSRKGQGHYEQYF
15	NA	TRBV7-9	once	TRBJ2-1	TGCGCCAGCAGCCTCGGACAGTCGACCTACAATGAGCAGTTCTTC	CASSLGQSTYNEQFF
15	NA	TRBV5-1	NA	TRBJ2-5	TGCGCCAGCAACCACGGGGATGCTACCCAAGAGACCCAGTACTTC	CASNHGDATQETQYF
15	NA	TRBV10-3	few	TRBJ2-3	TGTGCCACCTCGGGCTCCGGGGGAAGCACAGATACGCAGTATTTT	CATSGSGGSTDTQYF
14	NA	TRBV7-9	NA	TRBJ2-1	TGTGCCAGCAGCAACTCCACCGCAGGGTATGAGCAGTTCTTC	CASSNSTAGYEQFF
15	NA	TRBV24-1	few	TRBJ2-2	TGTGCCACCAGTGATCCCTCTTCGACAGGCGGGGAGCTGTTTTTT	CATSDPSSTGGELFF
13	NA	TRBV5-1	NA	TRBJ1-1	TGCGCCAGCAGCTTGCAGGGTTCGACTGAAGCTTTCTTT	CASSLQGSTEAFF
15	TRBD2	TRBV19	NA	TRBJ2-7	TGTGCCAGTAGTAATAGCGGGACTAGCTCCTACGAGCAGTACTTC	CASSNSGTSSYEQYF
13	NA	TRBV5-1	few	TRBJ2-5	TGCGCCAGCAGCATCCAGGGGCAAGAGACCCAGTACTTC	CASSIQGQETQYF
13	NA	TRBV27	NA	TRBJ1-2	TGTGCCAGCAGTTTCGGCAGGGTCGGTGGCTACACCTTC	CASSFGRVGGYTF
14	TRBD1	TRBV7-6	few	TRBJ1-4	TGTGCCAGCAGCTCCAGGACAGGGGATCGGAAACTGTTTTTT	CASSSRTGDRKLFF
18	TRBD2	TRBV4-3	few	TRBJ2-7	TGCGCCAGCAGCCAAGATAGGTGGAGTAGCGGGATCTCCTACGAGCAGTACTTC	CASSQDRWSSGISYEQYF